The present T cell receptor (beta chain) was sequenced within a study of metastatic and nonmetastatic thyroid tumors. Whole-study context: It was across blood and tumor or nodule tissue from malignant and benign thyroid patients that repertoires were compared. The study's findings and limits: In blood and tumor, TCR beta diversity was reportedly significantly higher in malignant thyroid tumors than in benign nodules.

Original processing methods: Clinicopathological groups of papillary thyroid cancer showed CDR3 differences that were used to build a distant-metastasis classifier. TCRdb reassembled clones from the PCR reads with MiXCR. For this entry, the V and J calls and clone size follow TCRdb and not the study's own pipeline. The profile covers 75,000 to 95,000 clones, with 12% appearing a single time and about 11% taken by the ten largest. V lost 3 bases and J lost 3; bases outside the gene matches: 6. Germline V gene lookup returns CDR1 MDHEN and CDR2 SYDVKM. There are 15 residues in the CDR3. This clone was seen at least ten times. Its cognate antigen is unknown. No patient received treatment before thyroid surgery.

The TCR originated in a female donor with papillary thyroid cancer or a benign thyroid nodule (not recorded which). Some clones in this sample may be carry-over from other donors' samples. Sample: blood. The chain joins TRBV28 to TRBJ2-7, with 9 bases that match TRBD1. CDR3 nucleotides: TGTGCCAGCAGTTTGTTGGGGACAGGGAGCTACGAGCAGTACTTC. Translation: CASSLLGTGSYEQYF.